This paragraph reports one T cell receptor (beta chain). This record belongs to a study of shared clonotypes between healthy human individuals. Every one of the donors was a Caucasian adult that lived in Nashville, Tennessee. The CDR3 runs 15 residues. Looked up from germline, CDR1 is SGHRS and CDR2 is YFSETQ. The trim removed 4 bases at V and 7 bases at J, leaving 10 bases unmatched. Clones were read by immunoSEQ multiplex PCR, and TCRdb kept only the in-frame ones, dropping some. The sample carries 2,100,000 or so clones, around 95% recorded once. The rearrangement joins TRBV5-1 to TRBJ2-2; 7 bases align to TRBD2. This sequence originates from a man aged 18 to 30 in good health. Sequences were obtained from naive CD4+ T cells sorted from blood. Subset given: CD45RA+ positively selected. CDR3 nucleotides: TGCGCCAGCAGCCCCATGGGGGGGTCGGTCGGGGAGCTGTTTTTT. Amino acids: CASSPMGGSVGELFF.